This T cell receptor beta chain derives from a study of human T cells and chemical hapten exposure. Germline V gene lookup returns CDR1 ENHRY and CDR2 SYGVKD. CDR3 length: 13 amino acids. V dropped 10 bases and J dropped 0 bases, with 9 bases sitting between them. Time point of the sample: pre-sensitization, week 0. The treatment denotes: therapeutic diphenylcyclopropenone sensitization with weekly scalp DPC. The study, taken as a whole, reports: Patch test score rose with PT1 expanded TCR count, significant at thresholds 8, 16 and 32, not 4.

Details on this clonotype: Its antigen is undetermined.

Unique molecular identifiers were attached to individual cDNA molecules within the library. TCRdb reprocessed the RACE reads via MiXCR and lists one record per CDR3 protein. Of 60,000 or so distinct CDR3 sequences detected, roughly a tenth appear once; the ten largest clones hold 8% to 10%. This specimen consisted of whole blood, obtained in connection with sensitization to the hapten diphenylcyclopropenone (DPC). This TCR came from a man aged 35 to 55 with alopecia areata. Some clones in this sample may be carry-over from other donors' samples. This chain uses TRBV10-3 with TRBJ2-2, with D perhaps TRBD2 (6 bases). The CDR3 loop reads CATSGSNTGELFF. In DNA, the CDR3 is TGTGCCACGAGCGGGTCGAACACCGGGGAGCTGTTTTTT.